This T cell receptor (beta chain) comes out of a study of CD8+CD57+ T cells in acquired aplastic anemia. The CDR3 has 14 residues. CDR1 and CDR2 (germline): SNHLY, FYNNEI. V was clipped by 5 bases and J by 6 bases; unmatched bases: 9. All sequencing subjects had displayed CD8+CD57+ cell expansion on flow cytometry. The study profiled TCR beta VDJ and CDR3 using genomic DNA as template. TCRdb redid the calling of the reads with MiXCR, one entry per CDR3 protein. The sample consists of 150,000 to 200,000 distinct CDR3 sequences, 70% to 75% of them appearing once. The rearrangement links TRBV2 to TRBJ1-2; TRBD1 aligns across 7 bases. The sequenced sample was sorted CD4+, CD8+, or CD8+CD57+ T cells (not recorded which) from PBMCs. This sequence was found in a human donor with aplastic anemia. DNA for the CDR3: TGTGCCAGCAGTTATGGACAGGCTGTTGATGGCTACACCTTC. This sequence encodes CASSYGQAVDGYTF.